A single sample is the source of the 24 T cell receptor beta chains below, sequenced in a study of CD8+ T cells in alopecia areata. As to treatment: oral pan-JAK inhibitor, 5-10 mg twice daily. It was cDNA, reverse transcribed from extracted RNA, that served as the sequencing template. Measured with immunoSEQ multiplex PCR; TCRdb has only the in-frame clones, and not every one. Among under 200,000 clones listed, around three fifths were seen once. The sequenced sample was CD4+ T cells sorted from blood, obtained at week 4, from a patient treated with tofacitinib. These receptors were obtained from a human donor with alopecia areata.

The chain is built from TRBV30 and TRBJ2-2, with D unclear. The CDR3 is 13 residues long. V lost 3 bases, J lost 3 bases, and 8 bases lay in between. Germline V lookup: CDR1 GTSNPN, CDR2 SVGIG (reference sequence). The CDR3 loop reads CAWRQPYTGELFF. CDR3 in DNA: TGTGCCTGGAGGCAGCCTTACACCGGGGAGCTGTTTTTT.

V usage is TRBV30 and J usage is TRBJ1-5; no firm D call. Germline CDR1 is GTSNPN and CDR2 is SVGIG (reference sequence). This CDR3 spans 15 amino acids. V was clipped by 2 bases and J by 4 bases, with 15 bases between them. CDR3 coding DNA: TGTGCCTGGAGTATTATCGGGGTGGGTAATCAGCCCCAGCATTTT. Its protein product is CAWSIIGVGNQPQHF.

The chain joins TRBV25-1 to TRBJ2-5; 10 bases fit TRBD1. V dropped 3 bases and J dropped 2; count of bases not matched to a gene: 3. This CDR3 contains 15 residues. Germline CDR1 MGHDK, CDR2 SYGVNS. The CDR3: CASSDRDRGQETQYF. CDR3 nucleotide sequence: TGTGCCAGCAGTGATCGGGACAGGGGACAAGAGACCCAGTACTTC.

The chain has TRBV6-6 and TRBJ2-7, with D maybe TRBD1 (5 bases). Trimming pared 4 bases from V and 0 bases from J, leaving 10 bases between. Germline loops: CDR1 MNHNY, CDR2 SVGAGI (reference sequence). The CDR3 has 14 residues. The CDR3 sequence: CASSLQVTSYEQYF. CDR3 sequence (DNA): TGTGCCAGCAGTTTACAGGTGACCTCCTACGAGCAGTACTTC.

With regard to this clone: Sequence at one end of the junction differs from germline and may be a read error. The chain is built from TRBV30 and TRBJ2-7; D may correspond to TRBD1 or TRBD2 (5 bases each). Germline V gene data show CDR1 as GTSNPN and CDR2 as SVGIG (reference sequence). The CDR3 runs to 13 residues. The CDR3 region has the DNA TGTGCCTGGAGTGTACGGGGCGCGACGAAGTCCCTATTC. Its protein is CAWSVRGATKSLF.

This chain joins TRBV5-1 and TRBJ2-1; D ambiguous. Trimming cost V 2 bases and J 6 bases, with 6 bases left between them. This CDR3 contains 12 residues. In germline, CDR1 is SGHRS, CDR2 YFSETQ. CDR3 sequence (DNA): TGCGCCAGCAGCTTCCCCGCCAATGAGCAGTTCTTC. Encoded protein: CASSFPANEQFF.

The chain recombines TRBV30 with TRBJ2-7; no reliable D call. In germline, CDR1 is GTSNPN, CDR2 SVGIG (reference sequence). Trimming left V 5 bases short and J 0 bases short, with 8 bases between. The CDR3 covers 12 residues. The CDR3 sequence is CAWGKSSYEQYF. The CDR3 DNA is TGTGCCTGGGGTAAGAGCTCCTACGAGCAGTACTTC.

V is TRBV30 and J is TRBJ2-5; D tentatively fits TRBD1 or TRBD2 (5 bases each). This CDR3 comprises 12 residues. Trimming stripped 8 bases from V and 1 base from J, with 11 bases between. Germline assignment: CDR1 GTSNPN and CDR2 SVGIG (reference sequence). The CDR3 bases are TGTGCCACGGGGCAGGTCCAAGAGACCCAGTACTTC. Translated, it gives CATGQVQETQYF.

This chain joins TRBV5-1 and TRBJ1-4; 7 bases line up with TRBD1. CDR3 length equals 11 residues. The J segment lost 10 bases and the V segment lost 5 bases, leaving 2 bases of the junction unmatched. Germline V gene sequence: CDR1 SGHRS, CDR2 YFSETQ. The CDR3 sequence is CASSSGGKLFF. The CDR3 DNA reads TGCGCCAGCAGTTCAGGGGGAAAACTGTTTTTT.

V gene TRBV11-2 combines with J gene TRBJ1-2; the match to TRBD1 covers 7 bases. CDR1 is SGHAT, CDR2 FQNNGV, per germline. V gave up 1 base and J gave up 7 bases; unmatched junction bases: 6. The CDR3 runs to 14 residues. The CDR3 loop reads CASSLGAGGSGYTF. CDR3 DNA: TGTGCCAGCAGCTTAGGTGCAGGGGGAAGTGGCTACACCTTC.

The chain has TRBV7-2 and TRBJ2-5, with a weak D call TRBD2 (5 bases). Germline V lookup: CDR1 SGHTA, CDR2 FQGNSA. The CDR3 contains 13 residues. Trimming removed 3 bases at V and 5 bases at J, with 10 bases between. Here the CDR3 reads CASSFMGGETQYF. The CDR3 nucleotides read TGTGCCAGCAGCTTCATGGGCGGGGAGACCCAGTACTTC. Full variable domain (rest looked up from reference TRBV7-2 and TRBJ2-5): GAGVSQSPSNKVTEKGKDVELRCDPISGHTALYWYRQSLGQGLEFLIYFQGNSAPDKSGLPSDRFSAERTGGSVSTLTIQRTQQEDSAVYLCASSFMGGETQYFGPGTRLLVL.

The rearrangement links TRBV4-3 to TRBJ2-3; D perhaps matches TRBD1 (6 bases). The germline CDR1 and CDR2 sequences are LGHNA and YSLEER. CDR3 length equals 15 residues. Between the trimmed V and J ends, which lost 0 bases and 4 bases, there was a span of 11 bases. CDR3 region: CASSQDPQGPDTQYF. CDR3 coding DNA: TGCGCCAGCAGCCAAGATCCCCAGGGGCCAGATACGCAGTATTTT.

V is TRBV30 and J is TRBJ2-5; TRBD2 aligns across 9 bases. This CDR3 comprises 15 residues. The germline CDR1 and CDR2 sequences are GTSNPN and SVGIG (reference sequence). The junction had 6 bases not matched to a gene; V was cut back by 2 bases and J by 2 bases. CDR3 coding DNA: TGTGCCTGGAGTATCAGCGGGGGGACTCAAGAGACCCAGTACTTC. This encodes CAWSISGGTQETQYF. Together with reference TRBV30 and TRBJ2-5, the CDR3 gives the full variable domain: SQTIHQWPATLVQPVGSPLSLECTVEGTSNPNLYWYRQAAGRGLQLLFYSVGIGQISSEVPQNLSASRPQDRQFILSSKKLLLSDSGFYLCAWSISGGTQETQYFGPGTRLLVL.

The chain recombines TRBV30 with TRBJ2-1; D not certain. V lost 0 bases and J lost 9, with 6 bases in between. Germline CDR1 is GTSNPN and CDR2 is SVGIG (reference sequence). This CDR3 is built from 11 residues. CDR3 DNA sequence: TGTGCCTGGAGTGTACGAGGTGAGCAGTTCTTC. It encodes CAWSVRGEQFF.

J is TRBJ2-3 and V is TRBV29-1, with D unclear. CDR3 length equals 13 residues. Per germline, CDR1 SQVTM and CDR2 ANQGSEA. DNA for the CDR3: TGCAACGCCGGTTATCTGGCTACAGATACGCAGTATTTT. As protein: CNAGYLATDTQYF.

The rearrangement links TRBV11-2 to TRBJ2-5; perhaps TRBD1 as D (6 bases). Deletions cut 7 bases from V and 5 bases from J, with 14 bases between. Per the germline V gene, CDR1 is SGHAT and CDR2 is FQNNGV. The CDR3 totals 13 residues. The CDR3 reads CASTQGSGETQYF. The CDR3 DNA reads as TGTGCCAGCACCCAGGGGTCCGGGGAGACCCAGTACTTC. Full variable domain (rest looked up from reference TRBV11-2 and TRBJ2-5): EAGVAQSPRYKIIEKRQSVAFWCNPISGHATLYWYQQILGQGPKLLIQFQNNGVVDDSQLPKDRFSAERLKGVDSTLKIQPAKLEDSAVYLCASTQGSGETQYFGPGTRLLVL.

This clone was found once. V is TRBV7-3 and J is TRBJ1-5; D unresolved. Trimming removed 5 bases at V and 7 bases at J, with 12 bases between. The length of the CDR3 is 13 residues. The V gene's germline CDR1 is SGHTA and CDR2 FQGTGA. The CDR3: CASSIDGGQPQHF. CDR3 bases: TGTGCCAGCAGCATCGACGGCGGCCAGCCCCAGCATTTT.

CDR3 nucleotides: TGTGCCAGCAGCCGCGGACAGCTCACAAGGGGACCCCTCCACTTT. It translates to CASSRGQLTRGPLHF. The chain is built from TRBV27 and TRBJ1-6; D may be TRBD1 (6 bases). V shed 6 bases and J shed 12 bases, with 21 bases lying between them. The CDR3 length is 15 residues. CDR1 is MNHEY and CDR2 is SMNVEV in the germline V gene (reference sequence).

V and J are TRBV9 and TRBJ2-1; D is uncertain. The CDR3 extends over 11 amino acids. With 4 bases removed from V and 10 bases from J, the gap between germline ends came to 9 bases. The germline gives CDR1 SGDLS, CDR2 YYNGEE. The CDR3, as DNA: TGTGCCAGCAGCCTTTCCGGGGAGCAGTTCTTC. It codes for CASSLSGEQFF.

This clone appeared a few times. This rearrangement joins TRBV6-5 to TRBJ2-7; maybe TRBD1 (6 bases). Looked up from germline, CDR1 is MNHEY and CDR2 is SVGAGI. Trimming removed 5 bases from V and 2 bases from J, with 13 bases in between. The CDR3 extends over 14 amino acids. The CDR3 DNA reads as TGTGCCAGCAGTAAGGCAGGGGAAACCTACGAGCAGTACTTC. Its protein is CASSKAGETYEQYF.

The table lists this clone with a few counts. This chain uses TRBV18 with TRBJ2-1; weak D call: TRBD1 (6 bases). Germline CDR1 is KGHSH and CDR2 is LQKENI. Trimming left V 0 bases short and J 5 bases short, with 11 bases between. The CDR3 is 15 amino acids. The CDR3 is CASSPPGTTDNEQFF. CDR3 DNA: TGTGCCAGCTCACCACCGGGGACAACCGACAATGAGCAGTTCTTC. Variable domain in full (rest from reference TRBV18 and TRBJ2-1): NAGVMQNPRHLVRRRGQEARLRCSPMKGHSHVYWYRQLPEEGLKFMVYLQKENIIDESGMPKERFSAEFPKEGPSILRIQQVVRGDSAAYFCASSPPGTTDNEQFFGPGTRLTVL.

This sequence joins TRBV2 and TRBJ1-5, with 8 positions matching TRBD1. The CDR3 runs to 13 residues. Unmatched junction bases numbered 3, after V lost 7 bases and J lost 4 bases. Germline assignment: CDR1 SNHLY and CDR2 FYNNEI. The CDR3 region is CASIRDRNQPQHF. Here the CDR3 DNA reads TGTGCCAGCATTAGGGACAGGAATCAGCCCCAGCATTTT. Based on the CDR3 plus reference TRBV2 and TRBJ1-5, the full variable domain is EPEVTQTPSHQVTQMGQEVILRCVPISNHLYFYWYRQILGQKVEFLVSFYNNEISEKSEIFDDQFSVERPDGSNFTLKIRSTKLEDSAMYFCASIRDRNQPQHFGDGTRLSIL.

This clone appeared a few times. The chain uses TRBV5-1 and TRBJ1-1; the match to TRBD1 covers 8 bases. Per germline, CDR1 SGHRS and CDR2 YFSETQ. With V trimmed by 0 bases and J by 3 bases, 7 bases remained unmatched. This CDR3 region has 16 residues. The CDR3, as DNA: TGCGCCAGCAGCTTGGCGCTCAGGGGGCCTGACACTGAAGCTTTCTTT. Amino acid sequence: CASSLALRGPDTEAFF.

A remark on this clone: The limits of the CDR3 on the DNA are not certain, so only TCRdb's listed CDR3 is given. This chain uses TRBV30 with TRBJ2-7; the table's D call, TRBD2, has no DNA check behind it. Germline V gene lookup returns CDR1 GTSNPN and CDR2 SVGIG (reference sequence). The CDR3 length is 12 residues, termini included. CDR3 in amino acids: CAWSVLVYEQYF.